This T cell receptor beta chain was sequenced for a study of control samples from healthy donors and cancer patients (dated by TCRdb to 2020 to 2022). The V end loses 1 base and the J end loses 1 base, and a stretch of 10 bases separates them. The CDR3, from cysteine to phenylalanine, totals 15 residues. The CDR3 DNA has 45 bases and is translated from base 1. CDR1 and CDR2 are drawn from the germline V gene: SGHTA, FQGNSA. Receptor libraries were prepared by the immunoSEQ multiplex PCR assay. Sourced from immuneACCESS, this table was stored by TCRdb with only in-frame sequences that have V and J called. A share of the clones is absent; for the studies checked, an unresolved V gene accounts for under half, and the remainder has no known explanation. This sample's table carries roughly 190,000 clones. The ten biggest clones cover under 2.5% of the sample. Regarding this clone: The clone's antigen remains unknown.

Specimen: blood. The TCR comes from a woman younger than 45 in good health. The chain couples TRBV7-2 to TRBJ1-1; TRBD1 could be the D gene, as 6 bases match. Here the CDR3 is given as CASSLGGRGNTEAFF. Here is the DNA: TGTGCCAGCAGCTTAGGGGGCAGGGGGAACACTGAAGCTTTCTTT. Outside the CDR3, residues come from the reference TRBV7-2 and TRBJ1-1 proteins, so the full variable domain is: GAGVSQSPSNKVTEKGKDVELRCDPISGHTALYWYRQSLGQGLEFLIYFQGNSAPDKSGLPSDRFSAERTGGSVSTLTIQRTQQEDSAVYLCASSLGGRGNTEAFFGQGTRLTVV.